The 24 T cell receptor beta chains given below trace back to one sample, sequenced in a study of Graves' ophthalmopathy and Graves' hyperthyroidism. Scientists amplified the TCR beta CDR3 regions from RNA transcripts. RT-PCR in the first round used HTBI primers; a second-round multiplex PCR followed. Each CDR3 protein gets one entry after TCRdb re-called the multiplex PCR reads with MiXCR. The sample has about 600,000 distinct CDR3 sequences, less than 45% seen once. The sequenced sample consisted of peripheral blood or thyroid tissue (not recorded which). The receptors originated from an adult man with Graves' hyperthyroidism.

About this clonotype: A single base separates this from a much larger clone, so it may be a read error. This chain links TRBV12-3 or TRBV12-4 with TRBJ2-2; TRBD2 matches 8 bases. The CDR3 length is 14 residues. The CDR3 sequence: CAGRTREDAGELFF. The CDR3 DNA follows: TGTGCCGGCAGGACGCGGGAGGATGCCGGGGAGCTGTTTTTT.

This clonotype was recorded many times. The junction does not match germline at one end; this may be a read error. V gene TRBV4-1 combines with J gene TRBJ1-1; 12 bases line up with TRBD1. This CDR3 is built from 13 residues. Per germline, CDR1 MGHRA and CDR2 YSYEKL. The CDR3, as DNA: TGCGCCAGCAGCCAAGATCCAGGGACAGGGGGCTTGTTT. The encoded protein is CASSQDPGTGGLF.

Many counts were recorded for this clonotype. This chain connects TRBV7-9 to TRBJ1-6; the D is unclear. The V gene lost 3 bases and the J gene lost 8 bases, with 8 bases spanning the gap. The CDR3 has 13 amino acids. Germline V gene lookup returns CDR1 SEHNR and CDR2 FQNEAQ (reference sequence). Here the CDR3 DNA reads TGTGCCAGCAGCTTCGACGGGTATTCACCCCTCCACTTT. It codes for CASSFDGYSPLHF.

This clonotype was detected many times. The chain recombines TRBV10-3 with TRBJ2-5, with D perhaps TRBD1 or TRBD2 (5 bases each). In germline, CDR1 is ENHRY, CDR2 SYGVKD. The CDR3 covers 14 residues. Trimming took off 3 bases at V and 4 bases at J, with 12 bases between the two ends. CDR3 protein: CAISEEGKIETQYF. As DNA, the CDR3 is TGTGCCATCAGTGAAGAGGGGAAGATAGAGACCCAGTACTTC.

At least ten counts were recorded for this clonotype. The rearrangement uses TRBV25-1 and TRBJ1-2; TRBD1 might be the D (6 bases). The germline V gene has CDR1 MGHDK and CDR2 SYGVNS. V was trimmed by 5 bases and J by 2 bases, leaving 15 bases between them. There are 15 residues in the CDR3. The chain's CDR3 is CASSPLRTENYGYTF. The CDR3, as DNA: TGTGCCAGCAGTCCGCTTCGGACAGAAAACTATGGCTACACCTTC.

The chain couples TRBV2 to TRBJ2-7; 14 nucleotides agree with TRBD2. The closer fit of TRBJ2-1 to the DNA end suggests the J call may be wrong. The CDR3 sequence is 16 residues long. Germline V gene sequence: CDR1 SNHLY, CDR2 FYNNEI. The CDR3: CASSYEGLAGVDEQFF. DNA for the CDR3: TGTGCCAGCAGTTACGAGGGACTAGCGGGAGTGGATGAGCAGTTCTTC.

This clonotype was observed at least ten times. The chain joins TRBV5-4 to TRBJ2-2; 9 nucleotides match TRBD2. The CDR3 sequence is 15 residues long. V gave up 0 bases and J gave up 8 bases; unmatched junction bases: 5. The V gene's germline CDR1 is SGHNT and CDR2 YYREEE (reference sequence). The CDR3 loop is CASSLGASGKGELFF. CDR3 nucleotide sequence: TGTGCCAGCAGCTTGGGGGCTAGCGGGAAGGGGGAGCTGTTTTTT.

V is TRBV24-1 and J is TRBJ2-3, with TRBD2 matching over 9 bases. Germline assignment: CDR1 KGHDR and CDR2 SFDVKD. The CDR3 extends over 17 amino acids. Germline trimming cut 4 bases from V and 2 bases from J; bases unmatched to any gene: 9. DNA of the CDR3: TGTGCCACCAGTGAGCCCCCAGCGGGAGGTCTCACAGATACGCAGTATTTT. Translation: CATSEPPAGGLTDTQYF.

In regard to this clonotype: This may be a read error, as it is one base from a much larger clone. The gene calls are TRBV7-2 and TRBJ1-2; 10 positions match TRBD1. This CDR3 is 17 amino acids long. CDR1 SGHTA and CDR2 FQGNSA come from the germline V gene. CDR3 DNA sequence: TGTGCCAGCAGCTTATCGACAGGGGGCTGGGTAGACTATGGCCACACCTTC. This sequence encodes CASSLSTGGWVDYGHTF.

The rearrangement uses TRBV27 and TRBJ1-2; D not certain. CDR1 and CDR2 from the germline V gene are MNHEY and SMNVEV (reference sequence). This CDR3 comprises 14 residues. V lost 5 bases and J lost 6, with 16 bases in between. The CDR3 region has the DNA TGTGCCAGCAGTGCATTCGACGGAAACGATGGCTACACCTTC. It is translated as CASSAFDGNDGYTF.

This clonotype was seen repeatedly, ten times or more. The chain uses TRBV13 and TRBJ1-6; D not certain. The CDR3 is made up of 13 amino acids. Germline CDR1 reads PRHDT; CDR2 reads FYEKMQ (reference sequence). V dropped 6 bases and J dropped 10 bases, with 13 bases sitting between them. CDR3 region: CASREFMGSPLHF. The CDR3 DNA follows: TGTGCCAGCAGGGAGTTCATGGGGTCACCCCTCCACTTT.

V usage is TRBV7-2 and J usage is TRBJ2-5; 7 bases map to TRBD1. The germline gives CDR1 SGHTA, CDR2 FQGNSA. Germline trimming cut 0 bases from V and 5 bases from J; bases unmatched to any gene: 9. The CDR3 loop spans 16 amino acids. The CDR3 spells CASSLAPDRAQETQYF. CDR3 nucleotide sequence: TGTGCCAGCAGCTTAGCCCCTGACAGGGCACAGGAGACCCAGTACTTC.

This clonotype was found a few times. V and J are TRBV20-1 and TRBJ2-7; the D is unclear. Per germline, CDR1 DFQATT and CDR2 SNEGSKA (reference sequence). V gave up 3 bases and J gave up 4 bases, with 16 bases separating them. CDR3 length: 14 residues. The CDR3 region is CSASPTASGYEQYF. The CDR3 bases are TGCAGTGCTAGCCCGACGGCCAGTGGGTACGAGCAGTACTTC.

The chain recombines TRBV2 with TRBJ1-6, with D possibly TRBD1 on 5 matching bases. Trimming stripped 5 bases from V and 0 bases from J, with 14 bases between. CDR3 length equals 17 residues. Looked up from germline, CDR1 is SNHLY and CDR2 is FYNNEI. The CDR3: CASSISPGDSYNSPLHF. The CDR3 DNA reads TGTGCCAGCAGTATTTCTCCGGGGGACTCCTATAATTCACCCCTCCACTTT.

This clonotype was counted between two and nine times. The chain has TRBV5-4 and TRBJ2-3; no clear D. The germline V and J ends were trimmed by 2 bases and 0 bases, with 7 bases remaining between them. The germline V gene encodes CDR1 SGHNT and CDR2 YYREEE (reference sequence). The CDR3 is made up of 14 amino acids. The DNA for the CDR3 is TGTGCCAGCAGCTTAAGCGCTAGCACAGATACGCAGTATTTT. It yields the protein CASSLSASTDTQYF.

The chain joins TRBV5-6 to TRBJ2-2; D may be TRBD2 (6 bases). This CDR3 region has 17 residues. Trimming cost V 1 base and J 3 bases, with 16 bases left between them. Germline V gene sequence: CDR1 SGHDT, CDR2 YYEEEE. CDR3 in DNA: TGTGCCAGCAGCTTGACCGGGGGAGGAGGGGACACCGGGGAGCTGTTTTTT. Its protein product is CASSLTGGGGDTGELFF.

This clonotype appeared many times. The chain has TRBV6-5 and TRBJ1-1; 9 positions agree with TRBD1. Germline-derived CDR1 and CDR2 are MNHEY and SVGAGI. This CDR3 region has 14 residues. With V trimmed by 5 bases and J by 4 bases, 5 bases remained unmatched. DNA of the CDR3: TGTGCCAGCAGTCCATGGACAGGGGTCACTGAAGCTTTCTTT. It is translated as CASSPWTGVTEAFF.

As concerns this clonotype: One junction end does not reproduce the germline sequence, and a read error may be involved. The genes are TRBV2 and TRBJ1-2, with 8 bases aligning to TRBD1. The CDR3 sequence is 12 residues long. Germline V gives CDR1 SNHLY, CDR2 FYNNEI. The CDR3 region is CASSRTGTGFTF. CDR3 nucleotides: TGTGCCAGCAGCAGAACCGGGACAGGCTTCACCTTC.

This clonotype has at least ten counts. Here the CDR3 reads CASSQWRQGQVFF. CDR3 nucleotide sequence: TGTGCCAGCAGCCAGTGGAGACAGGGTCAGGTGTTTTTT. The V and J genes are TRBV12-3 or TRBV12-4 and TRBJ1-4, with TRBD1 matching over 7 bases. CDR3 length: 13 residues. V shed 6 bases and J 15 bases; nucleotides not matched to a gene: 13.

This clonotype was detected only once. V is TRBV29-1 and J is TRBJ2-7; 7 nucleotides line up with TRBD1. With V trimmed by 6 bases and J by 7 bases, 9 bases remained unmatched. Germline assignment: CDR1 SQVTM and CDR2 ANQGSEA. The CDR3 has 12 amino acids. For the CDR3, the DNA is TGCAGCGTACACAGGGGCGTCGGAGAGCAGTACTTC. This sequence encodes CSVHRGVGEQYF.

V is TRBV7-9 and J is TRBJ2-2; maybe TRBD1 (7 bases). V lost 1 base and J 8 bases, leaving 20 bases between the germline ends. The germline V gene has CDR1 SEHNR and CDR2 FQNEAQ (reference sequence). This CDR3 has 17 amino acids. The CDR3 DNA follows: TGTGCCAGCAGCTTAGTGTTGAGGAGGGGGCGAAGTGGGGAGCTGTTTTTT. Translation gives CASSLVLRRGRSGELFF.

The gene calls are TRBV7-6 and TRBJ1-1, with TRBD1 as a possible D gene (5 bases). Trimming stripped 3 bases from V and 8 bases from J, with 22 bases between. The CDR3 runs 16 residues. Germline V gene sequence: CDR1 SGHVS, CDR2 FNYEAQ. CDR3 sequence (DNA): TGTGCCAGCAGCTTCCTTCCGGGACTAGCGGGGACGGAAGCTTTCTTT. This codes for CASSFLPGLAGTEAFF.

The rearrangement joins TRBV2 to TRBJ2-5, with TRBD2 as a possible D gene (6 bases). Germline V gives CDR1 SNHLY, CDR2 FYNNEI. The CDR3 runs to 16 residues. With 10 bases removed from V and 2 bases from J, the gap between germline ends came to 23 bases. CDR3 nucleotides: TGTGCCAACCTGATAACAGTTAGCGGCCATCAAGAGACCCAGTACTTC. Translating gives CANLITVSGHQETQYF.

This clonotype was counted many times. This chain joins TRBV4-2 and TRBJ1-5; 8 nucleotides agree with TRBD1. The germline V gene has CDR1 LGHNA and CDR2 YNFKEQ. V lost 0 bases and J lost 3; bases outside the gene matches: 4. CDR3 length equals 16 residues. The DNA of the CDR3 is TGTGCCAGCAGCCAAGAGACAGGGGCTAACAATCAGCCCCAGCATTTT. Amino acid sequence: CASSQETGANNQPQHF.